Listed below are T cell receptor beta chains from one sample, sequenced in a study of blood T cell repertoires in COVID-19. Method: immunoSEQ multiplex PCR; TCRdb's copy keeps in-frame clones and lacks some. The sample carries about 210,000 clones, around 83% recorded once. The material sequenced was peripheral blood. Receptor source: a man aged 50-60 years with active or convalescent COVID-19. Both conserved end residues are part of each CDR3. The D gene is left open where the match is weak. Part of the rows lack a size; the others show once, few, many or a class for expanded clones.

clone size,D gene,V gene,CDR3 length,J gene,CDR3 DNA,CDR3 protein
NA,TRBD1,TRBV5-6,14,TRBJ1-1,TGTGCCAGCAGCTTGATTACAGGGGGCACTGAAGCTTTCTTT,CASSLITGGTEAFF
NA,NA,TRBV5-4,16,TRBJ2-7,TGTGCCAGCAGCTTGGACCCCCGGACTAATGCCTACGAGCAGTACTTC,CASSLDPRTNAYEQYF
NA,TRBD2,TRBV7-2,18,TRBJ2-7,TGTGCCAGCAGCTTAGCCGGGACTAGCGGGGGCCATCCCTACGAGCAGTACTTC,CASSLAGTSGGHPYEQYF
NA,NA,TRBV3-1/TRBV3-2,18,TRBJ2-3,TGTGCCAGCAGCCTCCGATTAACCAGGGGGGCCCGAGGAGATACGCAGTATTTT,CASSLRLTRGARGDTQYF
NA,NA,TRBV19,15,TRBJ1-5,TGTGCCAGTACCTCTCCCTCGGGAAGCAATCAGCCCCAGCATTTT,CASTSPSGSNQPQHF
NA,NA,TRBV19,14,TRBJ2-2,TGTGCCAGTAGTATCTGGCGGAAAACCGGGGAGCTGTTTTTT,CASSIWRKTGELFF
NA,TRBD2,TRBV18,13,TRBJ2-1,TGTGCCAGCTCACGTCTGGGAGGGTATGAGCAGTTCTTC,CASSRLGGYEQFF
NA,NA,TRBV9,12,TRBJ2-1,TGTGCCAGCAGCGTAGGTTCTGATGAGCAGTTCTTC,CASSVGSDEQFF
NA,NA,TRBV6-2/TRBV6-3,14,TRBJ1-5,TGTGCCAGCAGTTCCGCCTATAGCAATCAGCCCCAGCATTTT,CASSSAYSNQPQHF
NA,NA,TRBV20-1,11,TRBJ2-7,TGCAGTGCTAGCCCGCTAAAGGAGCAGTACTTC,CSASPLKEQYF
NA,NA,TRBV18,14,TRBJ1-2,TGTGCCAGCTCACCCTCGGCGGTTAGCTATGGCTACACCTTC,CASSPSAVSYGYTF
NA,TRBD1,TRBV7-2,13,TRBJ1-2,TGTGCCAGCAGCTTAAGGGCAGGGGGAGGCTACACCTTC,CASSLRAGGGYTF
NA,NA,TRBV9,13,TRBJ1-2,TGTGCCAGCAGCGTTACAGAAAACTATGGCTACACCTTC,CASSVTENYGYTF
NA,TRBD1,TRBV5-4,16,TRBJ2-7,TGTGCCAGCAGCCTAGACAGGGGAAGATCGTCCTACGAGCAGTACTTC,CASSLDRGRSSYEQYF
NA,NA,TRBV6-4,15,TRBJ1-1,TGTGCCAGCAGTGCCAATTTCCACCCGAGTGCAGAAGCTTTCTTT,CASSANFHPSAEAFF
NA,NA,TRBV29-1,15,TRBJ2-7,TGCAGCGTTGAAGGTTTCATTCCAGGGGCGAGGGAGCAGTACTTC,CSVEGFIPGAREQYF
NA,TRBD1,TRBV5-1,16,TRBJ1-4,TGCGCCAGCAGCTTGGGATCGGGACAGGGGAATGAAAAACTGTTTTTT,CASSLGSGQGNEKLFF
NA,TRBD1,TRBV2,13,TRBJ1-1,TGTGCCAGCAGTTCCGACAGGGTTGGTGAAGCTTTCTTT,CASSSDRVGEAFF
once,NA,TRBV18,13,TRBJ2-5,TGTGCCAGCTCACCAAGGGGGATCGAGACCCAGTACTTC,CASSPRGIETQYF
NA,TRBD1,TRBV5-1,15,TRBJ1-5,TGCGCCAGCAGCTCCGGACAGGGCTCTAATCAGCCCCAGCATTTT,CASSSGQGSNQPQHF
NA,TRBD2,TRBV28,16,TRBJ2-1,TGTGCCAGCAGTTTAATGGGACTAGCGGGAGGGATTGAGCAGTTCTTC,CASSLMGLAGGIEQFF
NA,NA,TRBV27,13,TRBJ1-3,TGTGCCACCCAGGTCCTCTCTGGAAACACCATATATTTT,CATQVLSGNTIYF
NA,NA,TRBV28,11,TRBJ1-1,TGTGCCAGCAGTTTAGGCACAGAAGCTTTCTTT,CASSLGTEAFF
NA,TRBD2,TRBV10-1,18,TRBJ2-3,TGCGCCAGCAGTGCCTGGACTAGCGGGCCCGACATCACAGATACGCAGTATTTT,CASSAWTSGPDITDTQYF
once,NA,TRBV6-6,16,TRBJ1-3,TGTGCCAGCTCCCCCCCGACAGGAACCTCTGGAAACACCATATATTTT,CASSPPTGTSGNTIYF
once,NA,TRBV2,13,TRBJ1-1,TGTGCCAGCAATAAGGACACGAACACTGAAGCTTTCTTT,CASNKDTNTEAFF
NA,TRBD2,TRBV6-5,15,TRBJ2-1,TGTGCCAGCAGTTACATACTAGCGGGAGGGAATGAGCAGTTCTTC,CASSYILAGGNEQFF
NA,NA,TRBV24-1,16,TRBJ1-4,TGTGCCACCAGTACGTTTAGCATTTCAACTAATGAAAAACTGTTTTTT,CATSTFSISTNEKLFF
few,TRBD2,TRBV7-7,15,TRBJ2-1,TGTGCTAGCAGCTTAGGGACTAGCGGGACAAATGAGCAGTTCTTC,CASSLGTSGTNEQFF
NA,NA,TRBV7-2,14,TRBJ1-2,TGTGCCAGCAGCCCCCGGACAGCCTTGGGAGGCTACACCTTC,CASSPRTALGGYTF
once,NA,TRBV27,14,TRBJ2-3,TGTGCCAGCAGTTTTGGGCCCCCTCCGGATACGCAGTATTTT,CASSFGPPPDTQYF
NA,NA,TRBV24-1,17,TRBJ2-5,TGTGCCACCAGTGCCCCTAGCGGAGGGGGGGGGCAAGAGACCCAGTACTTC,CATSAPSGGGGQETQYF
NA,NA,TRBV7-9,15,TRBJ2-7,TGTGCCAGCAGCTTAGGTGGAGGGGACTCCTACGAGCAGTACTTC,CASSLGGGDSYEQYF
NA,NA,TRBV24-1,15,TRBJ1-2,TGTGCCACCAGTTCCTCCCCAGGGACTGAATATGGCTACACCTTC,CATSSSPGTEYGYTF
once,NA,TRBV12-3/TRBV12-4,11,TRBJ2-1,TGTGCCACCACAAAGTACAATGAGCAGTTCTTC,CATTKYNEQFF
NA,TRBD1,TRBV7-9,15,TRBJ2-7,TGTGCCAGCAGCCGAATGACAGGGGGCAAGTACGAGCAGTACTTC,CASSRMTGGKYEQYF